This entry lists 18 T cell receptor beta chains sequenced from one sample in a study of blood T cell repertoires in COVID-19. Profiled with immunoSEQ multiplex PCR; TCRdb holds only in-frame clones, not every one. The data contain 170,000 or so clones, around 77% of them seen just once; the ten biggest clones take up 6.5%. The sequencing input was peripheral blood. The source is a man between 65 and 85 years old with active or convalescent COVID-19.

The chain uses TRBV7-2 and TRBJ1-2; 7 bases line up with TRBD1. CDR1 is SGHTA, CDR2 FQGNSA, per germline. With 3 bases clipped from V and 8 bases from J, the junction kept 12 bases outside the gene matches. This CDR3 is 15 amino acids long. The CDR3 is CASSLFPEGAGGYTF. The DNA of the CDR3 is TGTGCCAGCAGCTTGTTCCCCGAGGGGGCTGGCGGCTACACCTTC. The full variable domain, with the rest looked up from reference TRBV7-2 and TRBJ1-2, is GAGVSQSPSNKVTEKGKDVELRCDPISGHTALYWYRQSLGQGLEFLIYFQGNSAPDKSGLPSDRFSAERTGGSVSTLTIQRTQQEDSAVYLCASSLFPEGAGGYTFGSGTRLTVV.

The V call is TRBV24-1, the J call TRBJ2-3; TRBD2 aligns across 11 bases. The V segment lost 3 bases and the J segment 0 bases; nucleotides outside the gene matches: 4. Germline V gene lookup returns CDR1 KGHDR and CDR2 SFDVKD. The CDR3 totals 17 residues. The CDR3 region has the DNA TGTGCCACCAGTGATAGAGGGACTAGCGGTAGCACAGATACGCAGTATTTT. As protein: CATSDRGTSGSTDTQYF.

The rearrangement uses TRBV5-1 and TRBJ2-7, with a weak D call TRBD2 (7 bases). Trimming shortened V by 3 bases and J by 7 bases, and 20 bases separated the two germline ends. Germline V lookup: CDR1 SGHRS, CDR2 YFSETQ. This CDR3 spans 15 amino acids. In DNA, the CDR3 is TGCGCCAGCAGCTCCCTCACCGGGGGGCCTCCGGAGCAGTACTTC. Translating gives CASSSLTGGPPEQYF.

The V gene is TRBV6-2 or TRBV6-3, the J gene TRBJ1-1; 10 bases are shared with TRBD1. Looked up from germline, CDR1 is MNHEY and CDR2 is SVGEGT. Trimming removed 6 bases from V and 8 bases from J; junction bases left unmatched: 9. CDR3 length equals 14 residues. CDR3 loop: CASSPGTGAMEAFF. CDR3 bases: TGTGCCAGCAGCCCCGGGACAGGGGCGATGGAAGCTTTCTTT.

This chain connects TRBV19 to TRBJ1-5; 9 positions match TRBD1. Germline trimming cut 2 bases from V and 2 bases from J; bases unmatched to any gene: 1. In germline, CDR1 is LNHDA, CDR2 SQIVND (reference sequence). The CDR3 spans 15 residues. For the CDR3, the DNA is TGTGCCAGTAGTATAAGGGACAGGGGCAATCAGCCCCAGCATTTT. Encoded protein: CASSIRDRGNQPQHF.

V gene TRBV27 combines with J gene TRBJ2-7, with 7 nucleotides matching TRBD2. Germline V lookup: CDR1 MNHEY, CDR2 SMNVEV (reference sequence). Germline trimming cut 8 bases from V and 0 bases from J; bases unmatched to any gene: 10. The CDR3 consists of 15 residues. The CDR3 loop is CASRSSGAPSYEQYF. CDR3 nucleotide sequence: TGTGCCAGCCGTTCTAGCGGAGCACCCTCCTACGAGCAGTACTTC.

V is TRBV11-2 and J is TRBJ2-1; a possible D gene is TRBD2 (6 bases). V lost 4 bases, J lost 4 bases, and 17 bases lay in between. CDR1 is SGHAT and CDR2 is FQNNGV in the germline V gene. This CDR3 has 16 amino acids. In nucleotides, the CDR3 is TGTGCCAGCAGCTCGCCGCGGGGTCGGAGATACAATGAGCAGTTCTTC. This translates into CASSSPRGRRYNEQFF.

This chain uses TRBV3-1 (or the pseudogene TRBV3-2) with TRBJ2-7; TRBD2 matches at 9 bases. This CDR3 contains 16 residues. J was trimmed by 1 base and V by 0 bases; bases with no gene match: 4. The germline CDR1 and CDR2 sequences are LGHDT and YNNKEL (reference sequence). The CDR3 spells CASSQDILAGSYEQYF. The CDR3 DNA follows: TGTGCCAGCAGCCAAGACATACTAGCGGGTTCCTACGAGCAGTACTTC.

V gene TRBV25-1 combines with J gene TRBJ2-5, with unresolved D. This CDR3 has 15 amino acids. V was trimmed by 3 bases and J by 1 base, leaving 12 bases between them. Germline V gives CDR1 MGHDK, CDR2 SYGVNS. In DNA form, the CDR3 reads TGTGCCAGCAGTGATCCTCGATCGAGCCAAGAGACCCAGTACTTC. Translating it yields CASSDPRSSQETQYF.

This clone was detected only a few times. This chain uses TRBV18 with TRBJ2-1, with a tentative D call TRBD1 (6 bases). Germline-derived CDR1 and CDR2 are KGHSH and LQKENI. Trimming stripped 4 bases from V and 2 bases from J, with 12 bases between. The CDR3 runs to 15 residues. The CDR3: CASSLVGHTYNEQFF. The CDR3, as DNA: TGTGCCAGCTCACTCGTGGGACACACCTACAATGAGCAGTTCTTC.

This rearrangement joins TRBV28 to TRBJ1-3; 7 nucleotides agree with TRBD1. V gave up 1 base and J gave up 0 bases; unmatched junction bases: 3. The length of the CDR3 is 16 residues. The germline gives CDR1 MDHEN, CDR2 SYDVKM. In nucleotides, the CDR3 is TGTGCCAGCAGTTTATATCAGGGGGACTCTGGAAACACCATATATTTT. Translating it yields CASSLYQGDSGNTIYF.

The rearrangement joins TRBV25-1 to TRBJ1-2, with 9 bases identical to TRBD1. The junction had 12 bases not matched to a gene; V was cut back by 6 bases and J by 4 bases. CDR3 length: 16 amino acids. Per the germline V gene, CDR1 is MGHDK and CDR2 is SYGVNS. The CDR3 sequence: CASRPQEGQGFYGYTF. In nucleotides, the CDR3 is TGTGCCAGCAGACCACAGGAGGGACAGGGTTTCTATGGCTACACCTTC.

The chain links TRBV2 to TRBJ1-5; D is undetermined. The V gene lost 2 bases and the J gene lost 5 bases, with 10 bases spanning the gap. The germline CDR1 and CDR2 sequences are SNHLY and FYNNEI. The CDR3 contains 14 residues. CDR3 sequence reads: CASSEREAYQPQHF. The CDR3 region has the DNA TGTGCCAGCAGTGAAAGGGAGGCTTATCAGCCCCAGCATTTT.

J is TRBJ2-1 and V is TRBV6-4; tentatively, D is TRBD2 (5 bases). The CDR3 extends over 14 amino acids. Trimming shortened V by 6 bases and J by 2 bases, and 11 bases separated the two germline ends. CDR1 and CDR2 (germline): MRHNA, SNTAGT. Here the CDR3 reads CASSPSGTYNEQFF. The DNA of the CDR3 is TGTGCCAGCAGCCCGTCCGGGACCTACAATGAGCAGTTCTTC.

The chain joins TRBV18 to TRBJ2-7; D is perhaps TRBD2 (6 bases). The V end lost 0 bases, the J end lost 9 bases, and 21 bases lay between the germline ends. The CDR3 runs 16 residues. Germline CDR1 reads KGHSH; CDR2 reads LQKENI. The CDR3 loop reads CASSPPEGAVVLGQYF. CDR3 coding DNA: TGTGCCAGCTCACCACCGGAGGGAGCGGTAGTTCTTGGGCAGTACTTC.

The V gene is TRBV5-4, the J gene TRBJ2-3, with a weak D call TRBD2 (5 bases). The CDR3 consists of 16 residues. Per the germline V gene, CDR1 is SGHNT and CDR2 is YYREEE (reference sequence). V was clipped by 4 bases and J by 1 base, with 16 bases between them. Here the CDR3 DNA reads TGTGCCAGCAGCCACCTAGTTGGAGGTCGCACAGATACGCAGTATTTT. Protein product: CASSHLVGGRTDTQYF.

The gene calls are TRBV2 and TRBJ1-6; D uncertain. The V gene lost 2 bases and the J gene lost 0 bases, with 11 bases spanning the gap. The CDR3 has 17 amino acids. The germline gives CDR1 SNHLY, CDR2 FYNNEI. This CDR3 is CASSENGGSSYNSPLHF. The CDR3, as DNA: TGTGCCAGCAGTGAAAACGGCGGGAGCTCCTATAATTCACCCCTCCACTTT. Full variable domain (remainder filled in from reference TRBV2 and TRBJ1-6): EPEVTQTPSHQVTQMGQEVILRCVPISNHLYFYWYRQILGQKVEFLVSFYNNEISEKSEIFDDQFSVERPDGSNFTLKIRSTKLEDSAMYFCASSENGGSSYNSPLHFGNGTRLTVT.

This rearrangement joins TRBV7-2 to TRBJ2-3; no firm D call. V shed 5 bases and J shed 2 bases, with 14 bases lying between them. Per germline, CDR1 SGHTA and CDR2 FQGNSA. The length of the CDR3 is 15 residues. The CDR3 DNA sequence: TGTGCCAGCAGCCAGAGGTCTCAGAACACAGATACGCAGTATTTT. This gives the protein CASSQRSQNTDTQYF.